This T cell receptor beta chain was sequenced for a study of Graves' ophthalmopathy and Graves' hyperthyroidism. Background on the study: Hyperthyroidism showing no ophthalmopathy within 18 months of follow-up was stable.

Hyperthyroidism patients had new diagnoses, durations under 2 months, and ages of 18 to 65. Clinical symptoms, serum thyroxine, TRAb, thyroid ultrasound and orbital computed tomography determined diagnosis. Germline V gene sequence: CDR1 SGHVS, CDR2 FQNEAQ. The CDR3 totals 13 residues. V lost 5 bases and J lost 1, with 8 bases in between. Beta-chain TCR CDR3 regions were amplified from RNA transcripts. First-round RT-PCR with HTBI primers preceded a second-round multiplex PCR. TCRdb reprocessed the multiplex PCR reads via MiXCR and lists one record per CDR3 protein. The repertoire holds some 1.1 million distinct CDR3 sequences, roughly two fifths seen once, with more than 9.5% in the top ten.

The sample consisted of peripheral blood or thyroid tissue (not recorded which). The sequence came from an adult man with Graves' hyperthyroidism. The rearrangement links TRBV7-8 to TRBJ2-5; D is ambiguous. The CDR3 DNA is TGTGCCAGCAGCATCAGTGCCCAAGAGACCCAGTACTTC. Translation gives CASSISAQETQYF.